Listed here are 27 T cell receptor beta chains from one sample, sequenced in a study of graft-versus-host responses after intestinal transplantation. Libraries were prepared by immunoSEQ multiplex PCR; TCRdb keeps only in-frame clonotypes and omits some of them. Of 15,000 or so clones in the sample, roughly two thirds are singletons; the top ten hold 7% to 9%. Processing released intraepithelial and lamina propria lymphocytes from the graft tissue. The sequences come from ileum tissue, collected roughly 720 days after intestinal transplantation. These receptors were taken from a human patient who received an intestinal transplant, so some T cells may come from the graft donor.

The chain's CDR3 is CASSDRVGGNQPQHF. The CDR3 DNA is TGTGCCAGTAGTGACAGGGTCGGAGGCAATCAGCCCCAGCATTTT. The gene calls are TRBV19 and TRBJ1-5; 7 bases map to TRBD1. The V segment lost 5 bases and the J segment 2 bases; nucleotides outside the gene matches: 6. The CDR3 covers 15 residues. Germline lookup yields CDR1 LNHDA and CDR2 SQIVND (reference sequence).

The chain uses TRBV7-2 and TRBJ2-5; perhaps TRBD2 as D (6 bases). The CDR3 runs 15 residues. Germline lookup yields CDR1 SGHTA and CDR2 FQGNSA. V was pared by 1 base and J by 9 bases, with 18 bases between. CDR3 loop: CASSLGLARKGAQYF. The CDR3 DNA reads TGTGCCAGCAGCTTAGGGCTAGCGAGGAAGGGAGCCCAGTACTTC.

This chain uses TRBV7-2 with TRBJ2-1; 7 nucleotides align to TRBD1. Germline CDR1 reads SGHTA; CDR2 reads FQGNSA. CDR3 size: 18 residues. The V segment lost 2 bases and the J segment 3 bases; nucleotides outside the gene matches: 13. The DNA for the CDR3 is TGTGCCAGCAGCTTACCCGTGGACCCCAGGGACAGCTACAATGAGCAGTTCTTC. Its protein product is CASSLPVDPRDSYNEQFF.

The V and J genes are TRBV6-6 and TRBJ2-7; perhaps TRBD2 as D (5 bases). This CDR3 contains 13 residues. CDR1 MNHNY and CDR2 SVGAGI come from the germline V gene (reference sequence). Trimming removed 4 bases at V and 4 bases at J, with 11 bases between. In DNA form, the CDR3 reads TGTGCCAGCAGTTCCATTGGGGAGTACGAGCAGTACTTC. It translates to CASSSIGEYEQYF.

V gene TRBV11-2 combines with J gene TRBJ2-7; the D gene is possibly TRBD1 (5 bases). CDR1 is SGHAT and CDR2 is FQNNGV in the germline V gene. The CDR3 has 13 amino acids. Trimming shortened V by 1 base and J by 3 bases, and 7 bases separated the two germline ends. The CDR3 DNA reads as TGTGCCAGCAGCTTAGGGACAAACTACGAGCAGTACTTC. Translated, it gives CASSLGTNYEQYF.

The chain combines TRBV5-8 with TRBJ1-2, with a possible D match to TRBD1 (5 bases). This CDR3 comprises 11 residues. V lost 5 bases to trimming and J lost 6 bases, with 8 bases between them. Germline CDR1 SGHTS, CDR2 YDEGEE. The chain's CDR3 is CASRGEDGYTF. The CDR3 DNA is TGTGCCAGCAGAGGGGAGGATGGCTACACCTTC.

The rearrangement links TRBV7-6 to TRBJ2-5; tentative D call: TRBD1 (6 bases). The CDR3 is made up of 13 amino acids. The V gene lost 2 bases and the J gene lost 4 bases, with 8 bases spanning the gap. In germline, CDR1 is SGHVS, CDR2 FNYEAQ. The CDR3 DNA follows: TGTGCCAGCAGCTTAAGCAGGGGAGAGACCCAGTACTTC. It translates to CASSLSRGETQYF. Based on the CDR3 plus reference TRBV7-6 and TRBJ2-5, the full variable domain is GAGVSQSPRYKVTKRGQDVALRCDPISGHVSLYWYRQALGQGPEFLTYFNYEAQQDKSGLPNDRFSAERPEGSISTLTIQRTEQRDSAMYRCASSLSRGETQYFGPGTRLLVL.

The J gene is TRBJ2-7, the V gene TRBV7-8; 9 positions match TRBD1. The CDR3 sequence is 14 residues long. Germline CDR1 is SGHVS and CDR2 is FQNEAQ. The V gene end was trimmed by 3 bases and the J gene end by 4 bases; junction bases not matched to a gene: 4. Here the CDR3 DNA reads TGTGCCAGCAGCTTCGACAGGGGGGAGTACGAGCAGTACTTC. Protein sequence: CASSFDRGEYEQYF.

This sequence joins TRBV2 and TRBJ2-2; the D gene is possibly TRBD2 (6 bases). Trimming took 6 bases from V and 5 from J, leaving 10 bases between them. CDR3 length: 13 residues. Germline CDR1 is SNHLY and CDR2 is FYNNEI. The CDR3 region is CASSGGRTGELFF. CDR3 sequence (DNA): TGTGCCAGCAGCGGGGGACGTACCGGGGAGCTGTTTTTT.

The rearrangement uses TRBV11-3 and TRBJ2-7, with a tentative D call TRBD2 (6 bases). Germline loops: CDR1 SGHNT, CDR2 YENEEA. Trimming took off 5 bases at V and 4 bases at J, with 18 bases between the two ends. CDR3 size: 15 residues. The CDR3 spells CASSPDQGGSYEQYF. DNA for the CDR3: TGTGCCAGCAGCCCAGATCAGGGAGGTTCGTACGAGCAGTACTTC.

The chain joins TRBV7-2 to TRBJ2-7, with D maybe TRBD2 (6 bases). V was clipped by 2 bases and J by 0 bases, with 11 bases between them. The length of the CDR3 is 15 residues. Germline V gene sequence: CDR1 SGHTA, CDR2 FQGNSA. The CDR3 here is CASSLTGERSYEQYF. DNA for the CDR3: TGTGCCAGCAGCTTAACGGGGGAGCGCTCCTACGAGCAGTACTTC.

CDR3 DNA sequence: TGTGCCAGTAGTATGGCCAGGGGGCATATGAACACTGAAGCTTTCTTT. This sequence encodes CASSMARGHMNTEAFF. The chain links TRBV19 to TRBJ1-1; TRBD1 agrees at 8 bases. After removal of 3 bases from V and 0 bases from J, the junction contained 6 bases not matched to a gene. Per the germline V gene, CDR1 is LNHDA and CDR2 is SQIVND (reference sequence). This CDR3 region has 16 residues.

CDR3 in DNA: TGCAGCGTTAGACTAGCGGGGGGGTTTGACGGGAACGAGCAGTACTTC. This sequence encodes CSVRLAGGFDGNEQYF. The genes are TRBV29-1 and TRBJ2-7; the match to TRBD2 covers 14 bases. Germline lookup yields CDR1 SQVTM and CDR2 ANQGSEA. There are 16 residues in the CDR3. V shed 5 bases and J 5 bases; nucleotides not matched to a gene: 11.

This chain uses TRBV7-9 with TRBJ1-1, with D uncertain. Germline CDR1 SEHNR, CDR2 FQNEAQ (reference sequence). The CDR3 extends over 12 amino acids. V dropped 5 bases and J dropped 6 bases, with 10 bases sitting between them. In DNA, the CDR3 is TGTGCCAGCAGCCCGCCGGTTCCTGAAGCTTTCTTT. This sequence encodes CASSPPVPEAFF.

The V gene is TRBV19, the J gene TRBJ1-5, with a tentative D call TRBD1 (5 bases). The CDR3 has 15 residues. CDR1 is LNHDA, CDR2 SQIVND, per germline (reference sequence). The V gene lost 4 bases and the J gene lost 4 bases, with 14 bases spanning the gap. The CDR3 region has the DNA TGTGCCAGTAGTACCTTAACAGGAGTTAATCAGCCCCAGCATTTT. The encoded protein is CASSTLTGVNQPQHF.

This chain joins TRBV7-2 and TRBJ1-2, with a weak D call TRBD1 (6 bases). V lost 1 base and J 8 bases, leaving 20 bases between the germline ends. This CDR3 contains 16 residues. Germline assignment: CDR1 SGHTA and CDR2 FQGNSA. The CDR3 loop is CASSLGVGGGRRGYTF. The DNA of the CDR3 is TGTGCCAGCAGCTTAGGAGTAGGGGGGGGGCGAAGAGGCTACACCTTC.

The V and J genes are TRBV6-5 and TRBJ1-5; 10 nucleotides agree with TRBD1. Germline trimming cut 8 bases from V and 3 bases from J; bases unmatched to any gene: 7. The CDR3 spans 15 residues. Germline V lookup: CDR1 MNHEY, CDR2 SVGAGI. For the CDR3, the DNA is TGTGCCAGCCGTACCGGGACAGGGGCCAATCAGCCCCAGCATTTT. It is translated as CASRTGTGANQPQHF.

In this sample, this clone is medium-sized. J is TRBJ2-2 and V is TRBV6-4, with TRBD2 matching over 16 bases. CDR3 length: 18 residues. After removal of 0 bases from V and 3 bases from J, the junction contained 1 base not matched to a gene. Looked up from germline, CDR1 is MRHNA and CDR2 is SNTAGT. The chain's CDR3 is CASSDSGTSGGDTGELFF. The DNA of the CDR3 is TGTGCCAGCAGTGACTCCGGGACTAGCGGGGGGGACACCGGGGAGCTGTTTTTT.

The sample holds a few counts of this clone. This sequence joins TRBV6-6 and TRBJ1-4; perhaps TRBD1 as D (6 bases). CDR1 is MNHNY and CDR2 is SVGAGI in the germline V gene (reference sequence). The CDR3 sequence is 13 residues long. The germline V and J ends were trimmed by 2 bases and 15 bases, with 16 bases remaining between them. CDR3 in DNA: TGTGCCAGCAGTTACCTACAGGACAGTCCAATGTTTTTT. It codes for CASSYLQDSPMFF.

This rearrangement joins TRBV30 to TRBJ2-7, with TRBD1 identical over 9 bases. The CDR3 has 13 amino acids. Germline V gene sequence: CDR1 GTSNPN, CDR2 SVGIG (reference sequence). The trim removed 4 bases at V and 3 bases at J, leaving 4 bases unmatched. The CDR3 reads CAWTPGQGYEQYF. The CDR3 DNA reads TGTGCCTGGACCCCGGGACAGGGCTACGAGCAGTACTTC.

As DNA, the CDR3 is TGTGCCAGCAGCCCAACACTAGCGGGGGACTACGAGCAGTACTTC. Amino acid sequence: CASSPTLAGDYEQYF. The chain links TRBV7-2 to TRBJ2-7, with 11 bases identical to TRBD2. Germline-derived CDR1 and CDR2 are SGHTA and FQGNSA. V was clipped by 5 bases and J by 3 bases; unmatched bases: 6. The CDR3 sequence is 15 residues long.

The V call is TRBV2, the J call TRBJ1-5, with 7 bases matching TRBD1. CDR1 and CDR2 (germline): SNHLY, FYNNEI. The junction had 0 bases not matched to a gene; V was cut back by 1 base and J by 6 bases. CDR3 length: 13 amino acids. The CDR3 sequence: CASSEGQGQPQHF. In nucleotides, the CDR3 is TGTGCCAGCAGTGAAGGACAGGGTCAGCCCCAGCATTTT.

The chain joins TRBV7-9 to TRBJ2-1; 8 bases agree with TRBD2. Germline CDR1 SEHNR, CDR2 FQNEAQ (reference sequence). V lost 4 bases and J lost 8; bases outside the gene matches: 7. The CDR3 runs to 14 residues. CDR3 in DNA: TGTGCCAGCAGCTGGGTAGCGGGGTTGGATGAGCAGTTCTTC. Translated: CASSWVAGLDEQFF.

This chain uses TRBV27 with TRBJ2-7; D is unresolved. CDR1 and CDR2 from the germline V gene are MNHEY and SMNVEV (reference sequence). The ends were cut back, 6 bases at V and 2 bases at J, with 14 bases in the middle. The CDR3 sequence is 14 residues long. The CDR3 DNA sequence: TGTGCCAGCAGCCCCTACGCTCATCCCTACGAGCAGTACTTC. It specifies CASSPYAHPYEQYF.

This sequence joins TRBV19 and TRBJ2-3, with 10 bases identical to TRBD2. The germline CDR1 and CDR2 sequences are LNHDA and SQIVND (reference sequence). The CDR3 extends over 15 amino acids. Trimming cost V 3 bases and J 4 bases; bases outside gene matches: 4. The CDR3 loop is CASSILSGGADTQYF. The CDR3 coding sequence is TGTGCCAGTAGTATTCTGAGCGGGGGGGCAGATACGCAGTATTTT.

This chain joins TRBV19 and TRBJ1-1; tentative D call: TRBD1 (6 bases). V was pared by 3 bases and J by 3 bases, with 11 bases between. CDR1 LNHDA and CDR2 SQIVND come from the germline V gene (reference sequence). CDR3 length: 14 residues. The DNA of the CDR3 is TGTGCCAGTAGTATCAGGGGATTTGACACTGAAGCTTTCTTT. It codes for CASSIRGFDTEAFF.

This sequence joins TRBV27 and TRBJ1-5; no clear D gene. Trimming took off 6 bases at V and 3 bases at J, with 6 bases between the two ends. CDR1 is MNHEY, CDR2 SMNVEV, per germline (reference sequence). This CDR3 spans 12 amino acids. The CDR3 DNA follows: TGTGCCAGCAGCTCTCCCAATCAGCCCCAGCATTTT. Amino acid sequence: CASSSPNQPQHF.